A selection of T cell receptor beta chains follows, all from one sample in a study of CD8+CD57+ T cells in acquired aplastic anemia. One entry per CDR3 protein results from TCRdb running MiXCR on the reads. Among about 160,000 distinct CDR3 sequences listed, roughly 45% were seen once. Sequenced: sorted CD4+, CD8+, or CD8+CD57+ T cells (not recorded which) from PBMCs. These receptor sequences come from a human donor with aplastic anemia. Both conserved end residues are part of each CDR3. The D gene is left open where the match is weak. Rows may omit the clone size; those that give it use once, few, many or a size class.

clone_size | j_call | d_call | v_call | cdr3_nt | cdr3_aa
- | TRBJ2-7 | TRBD2 | TRBV2 | TGTGCCAGCAGTGTGCCCGCGGGGGGGCCCGAGCAGTACTTC | CASSVPAGGPEQYF
- | TRBJ1-5 | TRBD1 | TRBV19 | TGTGCTACTGGCGACAGGGCGCACAATCAGCCCCAGCATTTT | CATGDRAHNQPQHF
- | TRBJ2-7 | - | TRBV7-8 | TGTGCCAGCAGCTTAGACTCGGACGAGCAGTACTTC | CASSLDSDEQYF
- | TRBJ1-6 | - | TRBV9 | TGTGCCAGCAGTAACACGGGGAACGATTCACCCCTCCACTTT | CASSNTGNDSPLHF
few | TRBJ2-1 | TRBD2 | TRBV18 | TGTGCCAGCTCACCACTCCGGGCTAGCGGAGCCCCTTACAATGAGCAGTTCTTC | CASSPLRASGAPYNEQFF
- | TRBJ2-7 | - | TRBV19 | TGTGCCAGTAGTCCGGGGAGAGGTTGCGAGCAGTACTTC | CASSPGRGCEQYF
- | TRBJ1-2 | - | TRBV4-1 | TGCGCCAGCAGACGAAATACTGGAGGGGCTGACTATGGCTACACCTTC | CASRRNTGGADYGYTF
many | TRBJ1-2 | - | TRBV7-9 | TGTGCCAGCAGCTTATCGGGGGGCTCCGCTGGCTACACCTTC | CASSLSGGSAGYTF
many | TRBJ2-5 | - | TRBV7-2 | TGTGCCAGCAGCTTCAATCAGGGGAAAGAGACCCAGTACTTC | CASSFNQGKETQYF
- | TRBJ2-7 | TRBD1 | TRBV15 | TGTGCCACCAGCAGCGAGGGGACAGGCACGGTGCAGTACTTC | CATSSEGTGTVQYF
- | TRBJ2-1 | TRBD2 | TRBV2 | TGTGCCAGCAGTGCGAGACTAGCGGACAATGAGCAGTTCTTC | CASSARLADNEQFF
few | TRBJ1-1 | - | TRBV6-2/TRBV6-3 | TGTGCCAGCAGACGACCCCGAATACAGGGGAACACTGAAGCTTTCTTT | CASRRPRIQGNTEAFF
few | TRBJ1-4 | TRBD1 | TRBV3-1 | TGTGCCAGCAGCCCACCGGGACAGACGAATGAAAAACTGTTTTTT | CASSPPGQTNEKLFF
- | TRBJ2-7 | - | TRBV7-2 | TGTGCCAGCAGTCCTTCGCGGGGCAACGAGCAGTACTTC | CASSPSRGNEQYF
- | TRBJ2-1 | TRBD2 | TRBV20-1 | TGCAGTGCTAGAGGGATTGAAGGGGAGGGGTACGAGCAGTTCTTC | CSARGIEGEGYEQFF
many | TRBJ2-3 | TRBD2 | TRBV7-9 | TGTGCCAGCACTGGGATTAGCGGGAGTCGAGGCACAGATACGCAGTATTTT | CASTGISGSRGTDTQYF
- | TRBJ2-7 | - | TRBV7-6 | TGTGCCAGCAGCTTAGCTGACGGCTACGAGCAGTACTTC | CASSLADGYEQYF
few | TRBJ2-7 | - | TRBV7-2 | TGTGCCAGCAGCGGTAGTGGCGGCGAGCAGTACTTC | CASSGSGGEQYF
few | TRBJ2-2 | TRBD1 | TRBV5-1 | TGCGCCAGCAGCTTGCCAAGGGGGACAGGGGTTGGCACCGGGGAGCTGTTTTTT | CASSLPRGTGVGTGELFF
- | TRBJ1-5 | TRBD1 | TRBV7-9 | TGTGCCAGCAGCACGGACAGGGACCCGAATCAGCCCCAGCATTTT | CASSTDRDPNQPQHF
many | TRBJ1-4 | - | TRBV4-3 | TGCGCCAGCAGCCAGGGGACTGGCGAAAAACTGTTTTTT | CASSQGTGEKLFF
medium-sized | TRBJ2-7 | TRBD1 | TRBV25-1 | TGTGCCAGCAGTGAAGACAGGGGGCCAAAGCAGTACTTC | CASSEDRGPKQYF
- | TRBJ1-2 | - | TRBV20-1 | TGCAGTGCTAGTCAGCGGACATATGGCTACACCTTC | CSASQRTYGYTF
- | TRBJ1-6 | - | TRBV2 | TGTGCCAGCAGGAGACAGACTAGGGATAATTCACCCCTCCACTTT | CASRRQTRDNSPLHF
few | TRBJ1-1 | TRBD1 | TRBV11-2 | TGTGCCAGCAGCCCGGACAGGGGGCTGCGGGGATTCAAAGCTTTCTTT | CASSPDRGLRGFKAFF
many | TRBJ1-4 | - | TRBV5-1 | TGCGCCAGCAGCAGGATTGCCAATGAAAAACTGTTTTTT | CASSRIANEKLFF
- | TRBJ2-5 | - | TRBV9 | TGTGCCAGCAGCGTAGGGCAGGGTCAAGAGACCCAGTACTTC | CASSVGQGQETQYF
- | TRBJ1-2 | - | TRBV24-1 | TGTGCCACCAGTGATAAAGCCGTACCATATGGCTACACCTTC | CATSDKAVPYGYTF
once | TRBJ1-6 | TRBD1 | TRBV20-1 | TGCAGTGCTAGAGGACAGGGGGCGGCTAATTCACCCCTCCACTTT | CSARGQGAANSPLHF
- | TRBJ2-3 | - | TRBV20-1 | TGCAGTGCTAAGCCAGGGTCGGTGGGTACAGATACGCAGTATTTT | CSAKPGSVGTDTQYF
- | TRBJ2-2 | - | TRBV12-3/TRBV12-4 | TGTGCCAGCAGCAGACTCCCCGGGGAGCTGTTTTTT | CASSRLPGELFF
- | TRBJ1-1 | - | TRBV19 | TGTGCCAGTATAAATGTGGGGGGAAGGGGCACTGAAGCTTTCTTT | CASINVGGRGTEAFF
few | TRBJ1-4 | TRBD1 | TRBV11-2 | TGTGCCAGCAGCTCGACAGGGGGCAGGAGCTCTGAAAAACTGTTTTTT | CASSSTGGRSSEKLFF